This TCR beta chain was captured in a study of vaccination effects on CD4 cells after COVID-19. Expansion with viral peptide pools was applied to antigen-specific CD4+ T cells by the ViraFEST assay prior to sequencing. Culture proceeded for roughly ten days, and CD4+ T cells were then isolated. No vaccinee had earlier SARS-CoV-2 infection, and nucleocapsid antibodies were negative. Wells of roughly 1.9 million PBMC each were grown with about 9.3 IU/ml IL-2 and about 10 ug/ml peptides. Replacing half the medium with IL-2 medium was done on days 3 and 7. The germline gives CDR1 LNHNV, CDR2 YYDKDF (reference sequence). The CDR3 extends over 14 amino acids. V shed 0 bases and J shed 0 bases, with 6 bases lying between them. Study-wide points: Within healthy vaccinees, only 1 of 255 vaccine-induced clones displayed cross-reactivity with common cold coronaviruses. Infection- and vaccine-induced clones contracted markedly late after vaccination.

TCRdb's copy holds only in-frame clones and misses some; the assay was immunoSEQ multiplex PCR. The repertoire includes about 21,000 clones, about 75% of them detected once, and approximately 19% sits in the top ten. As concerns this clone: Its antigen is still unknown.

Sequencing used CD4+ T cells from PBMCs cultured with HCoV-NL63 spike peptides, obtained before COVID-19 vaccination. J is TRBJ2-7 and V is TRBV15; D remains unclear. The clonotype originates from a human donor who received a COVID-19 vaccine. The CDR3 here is CATSREGHSYEQYF. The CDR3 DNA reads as TGTGCCACCAGCAGAGAAGGGCACTCCTACGAGCAGTACTTC.